Below, 21 T cell receptor beta chains from the same sample are listed, as sequenced in a study of cytomegalovirus exposure and HLA in healthy donors. 60 Vbeta and 13 Jbeta primers were used in PCR. The table came from immunoSEQ multiplex PCR; TCRdb's copy has only in-frame clones and leaves some out. The sample includes about 180,000 clones, roughly 85% of them seen just once. Sequencing input: PBMCs. These receptors originate from a woman aged 40 to 50 in good health and CMV-seronegative.

The chain is built from TRBV29-1 and TRBJ2-2; 7 bases are shared with TRBD1. Germline lookup yields CDR1 SQVTM and CDR2 ANQGSEA. Losses at the gene ends were 6 bases for V and 4 bases for J; bases not matched to a gene: 5. This CDR3 spans 13 amino acids. This CDR3 reads CSVRTGSTGELFF. The CDR3 bases are TGCAGCGTGCGGACAGGCAGCACCGGGGAGCTGTTTTTT.

This chain uses TRBV30 with TRBJ1-4, with 9 bases fitting TRBD1. Germline trimming cut 8 bases from V and 6 bases from J; bases unmatched to any gene: 19. The CDR3 runs 17 residues. Germline lookup yields CDR1 GTSNPN and CDR2 SVGIG (reference sequence). Written as DNA, the CDR3 is TGTGCCCAATCATCGGACAGGGGCTCATTATGGCATGAAAAACTGTTTTTT. Translated: CAQSSDRGSLWHEKLFF.

The chain has TRBV15 and TRBJ2-5; D not resolved. Trimming removed 0 bases from V and 10 bases from J, with 9 bases in between. The CDR3 totals 12 residues. Germline V gene lookup returns CDR1 LNHNV and CDR2 YYDKDF (reference sequence). CDR3 DNA: TGTGCCACCAGCAGAGATTTCACTTACCAGTACTTC. This codes for CATSRDFTYQYF. Full variable domain (rest looked up from reference TRBV15 and TRBJ2-5): DAMVIQNPRYQVTQFGKPVTLSCSQTLNHNVMYWYQQKSSQAPKLLFHYYDKDFNNEADTPDNFQSRRPNTSFCFLDIRSPGLGDTAMYLCATSRDFTYQYFGPGTRLLVL.

J is TRBJ1-2 and V is TRBV5-1, with a possible D match to TRBD1 (6 bases). The CDR3 spans 13 residues. Trimming shortened V by 4 bases and J by 6 bases, and 13 bases separated the two germline ends. Germline V gene lookup returns CDR1 SGHRS and CDR2 YFSETQ. In DNA, the CDR3 is TGCGCCAGCAGCCAAAATAACAGGGATGGCTACACCTTC. It specifies CASSQNNRDGYTF.

The V call is TRBV23-1, the J call TRBJ2-6; 7 bases line up with TRBD1. TRBV23-1 is noted as an ORF with a role that remains uncertain. There are 16 residues in the CDR3. Losses at the gene ends were 7 bases for V and 5 bases for J; bases not matched to a gene: 11. Here the CDR3 DNA reads TGCGCCAGCACCCCCAAGGGGGCACCCCGGGCCAACGTCCTGACTTTC. Protein sequence: CASTPKGAPRANVLTF.

The chain is built from TRBV19 and TRBJ1-2; D not certain. CDR1 and CDR2 from the germline V gene are LNHDA and SQIVND (reference sequence). The germline V and J ends were trimmed by 3 bases and 4 bases, with 9 bases remaining between them. CDR3 length equals 13 residues. CDR3: CASSIQALYGYTF. The CDR3 bases are TGTGCCAGTAGTATCCAGGCCCTCTATGGCTACACCTTC.

The sample holds one count of this clone. The rearrangement uses TRBV18 and TRBJ1-6, with TRBD1 matching over 10 bases. The CDR3 has 14 amino acids. Losses at the gene ends were 10 bases for V and 9 bases for J; bases not matched to a gene: 9. CDR1 KGHSH and CDR2 LQKENI come from the germline V gene. This chain's CDR3 is CATRPGTGVSPLHF. For the CDR3, the DNA is TGTGCCACCCGGCCTGGGACAGGGGTTTCACCCCTCCACTTT.

The rearrangement uses TRBV6-5 and TRBJ1-1, with unresolved D. Germline values: CDR1 MNHEY, CDR2 SVGAGI. The CDR3 contains 12 residues. With 6 bases removed from V and 0 bases from J, the gap between germline ends came to 5 bases. CDR3 region: CASSGVNTEAFF. CDR3 sequence (DNA): TGTGCCAGCAGCGGAGTGAACACTGAAGCTTTCTTT.

The chain carries TRBV29-1 and TRBJ1-2; TRBD1 matches at 9 bases. CDR3 length equals 15 residues. J lost 2 bases, V lost 7 bases, and 11 bases had no gene match. Looked up from germline, CDR1 is SQVTM and CDR2 is ANQGSEA. As DNA, the CDR3 is TGCAGCGGTCTCAGGGGACAGGGCTCCAACTATGGCTACACCTTC. This translates into CSGLRGQGSNYGYTF.

The chain joins TRBV7-9 to TRBJ1-4; a possible D gene is TRBD1 (6 bases). The V end lost 5 bases, the J end lost 1 base, and 14 bases lay between the germline ends. CDR3 size: 16 residues. Germline CDR1 SEHNR, CDR2 FQNEAQ (reference sequence). CDR3 amino acids: CASSGREGGTNEKLFF. In DNA form, the CDR3 reads TGTGCCAGCAGCGGCCGGGAGGGGGGAACTAATGAAAAACTGTTTTTT. The full variable domain, completed using reference TRBV7-9 and TRBJ1-4, is DTGVSQNPRHKITKRGQNVTFRCDPISEHNRLYWYRQTLGQGPEFLTYFQNEAQLEKSRLLSDRFSAERPKGSFSTLEIQRTEQGDSAMYLCASSGREGGTNEKLFFGSGTQLSVL.

The count of this clone is one. A junction boundary mismatches the germline segment, possibly from a read error. The V and J genes are TRBV7-9 and TRBJ2-7; 7 bases line up with TRBD2. Germline V gene lookup returns CDR1 SEHNR and CDR2 FQNEAQ (reference sequence). This CDR3 region has 14 residues. The CDR3 coding sequence is TGTTCCAGCAGCTGGGGGGGGGATTCCTACGAGCAGTACTTC. This sequence encodes CSSSWGGDSYEQYF.

The rearrangement uses TRBV7-9 and TRBJ2-7; tentative D call: TRBD1 (5 bases). Germline CDR1 reads SEHNR; CDR2 reads FQNEAQ (reference sequence). The length of the CDR3 is 14 residues. V lost 5 bases to trimming and J lost 6 bases, with 17 bases between them. CDR3 amino acids: CASSKTPQGSEQYF. CDR3 coding DNA: TGTGCCAGCAGCAAAACACCTCAGGGTTCCGAGCAGTACTTC.

Written as DNA, the CDR3 is TGTGCCAGCAAGACTAGCGGGAGTACCTACGAGCAGTACTTC. Its translation: CASKTSGSTYEQYF. The rearrangement links TRBV7-2 to TRBJ2-5, with TRBD2 matching over 12 bases. The DNA end favors TRBJ2-7, so the J call may be wrong. The CDR3 has 14 residues. Looked up from germline, CDR1 is SGHTA and CDR2 is FQGNSA.

The rearrangement links TRBV5-4 to TRBJ2-2; tentative D call: TRBD2 (6 bases). This CDR3 spans 15 amino acids. V lost 0 bases and J lost 7, with 13 bases in between. Germline V gene sequence: CDR1 SGHNT, CDR2 YYREEE (reference sequence). The CDR3 DNA reads as TGTGCCAGCAGCTTGGTCGGGGGTCGGGGCGGGGAGCTGTTTTTT. It yields the protein CASSLVGGRGGELFF.

V and J are TRBV19 and TRBJ2-3; tentatively, D is TRBD2 (5 bases). V lost 6 bases, J lost 0 bases, and 13 bases lay in between. In germline, CDR1 is LNHDA, CDR2 SQIVND (reference sequence). The length of the CDR3 is 15 residues. The CDR3 loop reads CASSLALPSTDTQYF. The CDR3 DNA is TGTGCCAGTAGCCTAGCCCTCCCTAGCACAGATACGCAGTATTTT.

The V gene is TRBV19, the J gene TRBJ1-1, with TRBD1 as a possible D gene (5 bases). CDR3 length: 16 residues. The ends were cut back, 1 base at V and 0 bases at J, with 12 bases in the middle. Germline assignment: CDR1 LNHDA and CDR2 SQIVND (reference sequence). CDR3 protein: CASSIGGALMNTEAFF. Here the CDR3 DNA reads TGTGCCAGTAGTATAGGCGGGGCCCTGATGAACACTGAAGCTTTCTTT.

The J gene is TRBJ1-2, the V gene TRBV6-6; D call uncertain. Germline CDR1 reads MNHNY; CDR2 reads SVGAGI (reference sequence). This CDR3 region has 15 residues. The V and J ends lost 6 bases and 4 bases respectively, with 18 bases between them. The CDR3 is CASSDPTSIFYGYTF. The CDR3 DNA is TGTGCCAGCAGCGACCCGACAAGTATTTTCTATGGCTACACCTTC.

This sequence joins TRBV27 and TRBJ1-2, with D maybe TRBD1 (5 bases). The CDR3 contains 16 residues. V was shortened by 2 bases and J by 5 bases, with 18 bases between the two germline ends. CDR1 is MNHEY and CDR2 is SMNVEV in the germline V gene (reference sequence). CDR3 sequence (DNA): TGTGCCAGCAGTTTAGGGGCCGTACCGGCGCGGTATGGCTACACCTTC. Protein product: CASSLGAVPARYGYTF.

The chain recombines TRBV7-2 with TRBJ1-2, with D perhaps matching TRBD1 (5 bases). CDR3 length: 15 amino acids. Germline CDR1 SGHTA, CDR2 FQGNSA. V lost 8 bases, J lost 5 bases, and 21 bases lay in between. This CDR3 is CASRPLRQGLYGYTF. CDR3 nucleotide sequence: TGTGCCAGCCGCCCGTTGAGGCAGGGTCTATATGGCTACACCTTC.

The V call is TRBV7-2, the J call TRBJ2-7, with 11 bases fitting TRBD2. The V gene's germline CDR1 is SGHTA and CDR2 FQGNSA. J lost 2 bases, V lost 4 bases, and 13 bases had no gene match. The CDR3 has 18 residues. The chain's CDR3 is CASSSKPVAGGPAYEQYF. The DNA of the CDR3 is TGTGCCAGCAGCTCGAAACCCGTAGCGGGAGGGCCGGCCTACGAGCAGTACTTC.

The chain employs TRBV6-5 and TRBJ1-5; D possibly corresponds to TRBD1 (6 bases). CDR1 and CDR2 (germline): MNHEY, SVGAGI. The CDR3 consists of 14 residues. Trimming took 4 bases from V and 7 from J, leaving 14 bases between them. CDR3 region: CASSSTTGKQPQHF. DNA for the CDR3: TGTGCCAGCAGTTCGACAACAGGGAAACAGCCCCAGCATTTT.